The source of this T cell receptor beta chain is a study of blood T cell repertoires in COVID-19. Study-level background: Italy, Spain and the United States were the sources of the convalescent and acute COVID-19 samples. T cells, B-cell-depleted T cells, or PBMCs provided the cDNA or gDNA that served as material.

This CDR3 has 16 amino acids. Trimming took 4 bases from V and 2 from J, leaving 18 bases between them. From germline, CDR1 is SGHNT and CDR2 YYREEE (reference sequence). As processed by the authors: For nucleated cells, counts were estimated from reference gene primer amplification. TCRdb keeps only in-frame clones here, not all; method: immunoSEQ multiplex PCR. D and trimming were read from the DNA, whereas the V and J calls and clone size are those reported in that table. Of about 360,000 clones listed, 85% to 90% are singletons. The sequencing input was peripheral blood. The source of this sequence is a human donor in a cohort sampled during active COVID-19. The gene calls are TRBV5-4 and TRBJ1-2, with a tentative D call TRBD1 (5 bases). The CDR3 DNA follows: TGTGCCAGCAGCCCGTGGGGCTTGCTCCAAAACTATGGCTACACCTTC. Its translation is CASSPWGLLQNYGYTF.